This is a list of T cell receptor beta chains from one sample in a study of shared clonotypes between healthy human individuals. This table comes from immunoSEQ multiplex PCR, and its TCRdb copy is limited to in-frame clones, with some not included. The sample has some 2,000,000 clones, approximately 95% seen once. What was sequenced was naive CD4+ T cells sorted from blood. Receptors originate from a man between 18 and 29 years old in good health. Each CDR3 is given without its conserved first and last residue.

TRBV19 | ASSIEGHNEQF
TRBV9 | GGRGAKNIQY
TRBV6-1 | ASSAGTGAYEQY
TRBV5-1 | ASRPSGEYTQY
TRBV30 | AWRGQGGNSPLH
TRBV4-1 | ASSQSDRGTGELF
TRBV5-1 | ASSWGDTEAF
TRBV9 | ASSGQPVLKDTQY
TRBV11-2 | ASSYSESEAF
TRBV4-1 | ASSQAARDREKLF
TRBV2 | ASRRGQETQY
TRBV18 | ASSPGAGTSNQPQH
TRBV2 | APKGQGTYEQY
TRBV19 | ASSNYSRGRKATLFNYGYT
TRBV29-1 | SVGTISYNEQF
TRBV5-4 | ASSLPPNLEAF
TRBV6-5 | ASSYSGGKEKLF
TRBV7-9 | ASSKENERSPLH
TRBV2 | ASSEVTANSPLH
TRBV30 | AWSVLRGRRSGELF
TRBV10-3 | AISEFSSGSVNTGELF
TRBV19 | ASSNMGREQY
TRBV29-1 | SVEVPPGNTIY
TRBV5-4 | ASSLGRESGNTIY
TRBV25-1 | ASSPGLAGVETQY
TRBV2 | AAAPPSPYEQY
TRBV10-3 | AISGGAGQPQH
TRBV11-2 | ASSLDLLISGYT
TRBV5-6 | ASSLDTSGYNEQF
TRBV19 | ASSSSTGWITEAF
TRBV18 | ASSPPRPPYEQY
TRBV5-1 | ASSLRTGGRSGANVLT
TRBV5-6 | ASSADRLIYGYT
TRBV6-5 | ASSYRQDIVTQY
TRBV18 | ASSQGTGGTGANVLT
TRBV29-1 | SAEGAEFYEEQY
TRBV4-1 | ASSQEGWYEQY
TRBV6-7 | ASITNRRPGGSYNEQF
TRBV5-1 | ASSAQPNEKLF
TRBV11-3 | ASSPWVSSSYNSPLH
TRBV28 | ASSPGAYGASPNTGELF
TRBV4-2 | ASSQRRGNQETQY
TRBV4-3 | ASSQEGRGHEQY
TRBV5-1 | ASSPRASGRAPTDTQY
TRBV2 | AVTNHMSEQF
TRBV5-4 | ASSFWDRESVV
TRBV10-3 | ANSQVAGDYGANVLT
TRBV7-9 | ASSFREAELNNEQF
TRBV25-1 | ASSDAGGKYQETQY
TRBV6-4 | ASSGKRYSNQPQH
TRBV27 | ASSPLGWGEQY
TRBV6-5 | ASRQTSEGEQY
TRBV7-2 | ASSPGLAGGAPSSHEQY
TRBV11-2 | ASSLGEVWSGNEQF
TRBV7-9 | ASSSQGDQPQH